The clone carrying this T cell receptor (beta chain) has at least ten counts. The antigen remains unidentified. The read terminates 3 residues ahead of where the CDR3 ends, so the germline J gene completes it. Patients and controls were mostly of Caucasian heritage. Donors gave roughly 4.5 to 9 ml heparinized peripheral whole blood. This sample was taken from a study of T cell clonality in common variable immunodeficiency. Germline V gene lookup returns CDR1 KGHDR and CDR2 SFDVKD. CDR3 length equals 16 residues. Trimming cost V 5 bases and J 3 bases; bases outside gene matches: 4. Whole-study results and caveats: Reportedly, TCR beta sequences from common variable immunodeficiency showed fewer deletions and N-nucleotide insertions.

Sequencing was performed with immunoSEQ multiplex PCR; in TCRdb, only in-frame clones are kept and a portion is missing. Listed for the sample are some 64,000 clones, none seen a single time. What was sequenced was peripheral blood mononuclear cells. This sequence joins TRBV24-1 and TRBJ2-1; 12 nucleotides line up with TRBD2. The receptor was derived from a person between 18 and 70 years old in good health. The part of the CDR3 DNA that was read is TGTGCCACCAGTGCACTAGCGGGGGGCCTCTACAATGAG. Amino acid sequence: CATSALAGGLYNE. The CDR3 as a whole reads CATSALAGGLYNEQFF.